A single sample gave rise to the 26 T cell receptor beta chains below, sequenced in a study of vaccination effects on CD4 cells after COVID-19. Sequenced by immunoSEQ multiplex PCR; TCRdb stores in-frame clones only, minus some. The repertoire holds 30,000 to 40,000 clones, roughly four fifths seen once, with roughly 2% in the top ten. The ViraFEST assay expanded antigen-specific CD4+ T cells with viral peptide pools before sequencing. An approximately ten-day culture period preceded the isolation of CD4+ T cells. Participants were given two doses of BNT162b2 or mRNA-1273 vaccine. No antigen is known for these receptors. Material: CD4+ T cells from PBMCs cultured with HCoV-NL63 spike peptides, obtained after COVID-19 vaccination. These receptors were obtained from a human donor who received a COVID-19 vaccine. Some clones in this sample may be carry-over from other donors' samples.

This clone was observed a single time. The chain has TRBV5-1 and TRBJ1-2; 8 bases align to TRBD1. Germline CDR1 is SGHRS and CDR2 is YFSETQ. The V and J ends lost 1 base and 4 bases, in that order; junction bases with no gene match: 9. There are 16 residues in the CDR3. As DNA, the CDR3 is TGCGCCAGCAGCTTGCTGTCGGACAGGGAGACCTATGGCTACACCTTC. Its protein is CASSLLSDRETYGYTF.

The rearrangement links TRBV18 to TRBJ1-5, with unresolved D. The V gene lost 1 base and the J gene lost 4 bases, with 5 bases spanning the gap. CDR3 length: 13 residues. Looked up from germline, CDR1 is KGHSH and CDR2 is LQKENI. The CDR3 loop reads CASSPLQNQPQHF. CDR3 coding DNA: TGTGCCAGCTCACCACTGCAGAATCAGCCCCAGCATTTT.

The chain links TRBV4-3 to TRBJ2-3; D is unclear. Between the trimmed V and J ends, which lost 0 bases and 3 bases, there was a span of 13 bases. Per the germline V gene, CDR1 is LGHNA and CDR2 is YSLEER. The CDR3 consists of 16 residues. In DNA form, the CDR3 reads TGCGCCAGCAGCCAAGATCCTATAGGTGGAACAGATACGCAGTATTTT. The encoded protein is CASSQDPIGGTDTQYF.

The chain recombines TRBV5-5 with TRBJ1-5; 7 bases map to TRBD1. J gave up 4 bases and V 7 bases, and 20 bases lay outside the gene matches. CDR1 is SGHKS, CDR2 YYEKEE, per germline (reference sequence). The CDR3 totals 18 residues. CDR3 DNA: TGTGCCAGCCAGGAACGGCTAGGGGGCTTGGGGGATAATCAGCCCCAGCATTTT. It translates to CASQERLGGLGDNQPQHF.

The chain combines TRBV27 with TRBJ1-2; the match to TRBD1 covers 8 bases. The germline gives CDR1 MNHEY, CDR2 SMNVEV (reference sequence). This CDR3 spans 14 amino acids. The trim removed 4 bases at V and 4 bases at J, leaving 5 bases unmatched. The chain's CDR3 is CASSSRQGSYGYTF. The CDR3 bases are TGTGCCAGCAGTTCCCGACAGGGGAGCTATGGCTACACCTTC.

The count of this clone is one. The gene calls are TRBV7-9 and TRBJ1-1, with D perhaps matching TRBD1 (6 bases). Germline V gene sequence: CDR1 SEHNR, CDR2 FQNEAQ (reference sequence). Trimming took 1 base from V and 7 from J, leaving 10 bases between them. This CDR3 is built from 13 residues. The CDR3 reads CASSLGTAVEAFF. The CDR3 DNA sequence: TGTGCCAGCAGCTTAGGGACAGCCGTTGAAGCTTTCTTT.

This sequence joins TRBV24-1 and TRBJ2-5, with a tentative D call TRBD2 (6 bases). The V gene lost 2 bases and the J gene lost 3 bases, with 6 bases spanning the gap. This CDR3 comprises 13 residues. Germline lookup yields CDR1 KGHDR and CDR2 SFDVKD. The CDR3 reads CATSDWGEETQYF. CDR3 DNA: TGTGCCACCAGTGATTGGGGGGAAGAGACCCAGTACTTC.

CDR3 in amino acids: CASHAYVTGDQPQHF. CDR3 bases: TGTGCCAGCCATGCCTACGTTACAGGCGATCAGCCCCAGCATTTT. The chain joins TRBV6-5 to TRBJ1-5; maybe TRBD1 (5 bases). V was clipped by 8 bases and J by 5 bases, with 19 bases between them. The CDR3 covers 15 residues. Germline CDR1 is MNHEY and CDR2 is SVGAGI.

Here the CDR3 reads CASSLLIGQGSNQPQHF. Here the CDR3 DNA reads TGTGCCAGCAGCTTGCTGATCGGACAGGGCAGCAATCAGCCCCAGCATTTT. The V and J genes are TRBV5-8 and TRBJ1-5, with 8 bases matching TRBD1. Trimming removed 1 base from V and 1 base from J; junction bases left unmatched: 7. CDR1 is SGHTS, CDR2 YDEGEE, per germline. The CDR3 consists of 17 residues. The complete variable domain, with remaining parts taken from reference TRBV5-8 and TRBJ1-5, reads EAGVTQSPTHLIKTRGQQATLRCSPISGHTSVYWYQQALGLGLQFLLWYDEGEERNRGNFPPRFSGRQFPNYSSELNVNALELEDSALYLCASSLLIGQGSNQPQHFGDGTRLSIL.

CDR3 sequence: CASRSTGAGNTIYF. In DNA, the CDR3 is TGTGCCAGCAGATCGACAGGGGCTGGAAACACCATATATTTT. This rearrangement joins TRBV25-1 to TRBJ1-3; 8 bases are shared with TRBD1. This CDR3 contains 14 residues. The V and J ends lost 6 bases and 2 bases, in that order; junction bases with no gene match: 3. Germline CDR1 is MGHDK and CDR2 is SYGVNS.

The sample holds one count of this clone. The chain carries TRBV5-6 and TRBJ2-2; D possibly uses TRBD1 or TRBD2 (5 bases each). CDR1 and CDR2 from the germline V gene are SGHDT and YYEEEE. The V end lost 2 bases, the J end lost 5 bases, and 10 bases lay between the germline ends. CDR3 size: 14 residues. The CDR3 loop reads CASSLRGATGELFF. For the CDR3, the DNA is TGTGCCAGCAGCTTAAGAGGGGCTACCGGGGAGCTGTTTTTT.

The chain has TRBV2 and TRBJ2-5; tentatively, D is TRBD1 (6 bases). Germline CDR1 and CDR2: SNHLY and FYNNEI. CDR3 size: 15 residues. The V and J ends lost 7 bases and 1 base respectively, with 16 bases between them. CDR3 in DNA: TGTGCCAGCACAGGGCTTGGGGGCCCCCAAGAGACCCAGTACTTC. Translation: CASTGLGGPQETQYF.

This clone occurred a few times. The V gene is TRBV2, the J gene TRBJ2-7; D not resolved. The CDR3 runs to 13 residues. Germline V gene lookup returns CDR1 SNHLY and CDR2 FYNNEI. V lost 0 bases, J lost 3 bases, and 6 bases lay in between. For the CDR3, the DNA is TGTGCCAGCAGTGAAGCGGTCAGCTACGAGCAGTACGTC. Translating gives CASSEAVSYEQYV.

This clone was seen once. The chain couples TRBV10-2 to TRBJ2-3, with TRBD1 as a possible D gene (5 bases). The V and J ends lost 4 bases and 6 bases respectively, with 17 bases between them. The CDR3 consists of 15 residues. Germline CDR1 WSHSY, CDR2 SAAADI. CDR3 nucleotide sequence: TGCGCCAGCAGTGGTTTTGGACACGGTGTGGATACGCAGTATTTT. Amino acid sequence: CASSGFGHGVDTQYF.

This rearrangement joins TRBV5-1 to TRBJ2-7; D gene uncertain. Germline V gene lookup returns CDR1 SGHRS and CDR2 YFSETQ. With 4 bases removed from V and 1 base from J, the gap between germline ends came to 9 bases. The CDR3 spans 13 residues. The CDR3: CASSADGSYEQYV. In nucleotides, the CDR3 is TGCGCCAGCAGCGCGGACGGATCCTACGAGCAGTACGTC.

Only a few counts were recorded for this clone. The chain employs TRBV6-5 and TRBJ1-1; D gene uncertain. With 1 base removed from V and 2 bases from J, the gap between germline ends came to 8 bases. Per the germline V gene, CDR1 is MNHEY and CDR2 is SVGAGI. This CDR3 region has 14 residues. CDR3 sequence (DNA): TGTGCCAGCAGTTACTTAGCAGCCAACACTGAAGCTTTCTTT. Its translation is CASSYLAANTEAFF.

The CDR3 sequence is CASSGTSGGPRGQFF. DNA for the CDR3: TGTGCCAGCAGCGGCACTAGCGGGGGGCCCAGGGGGCAGTTCTTC. The rearrangement joins TRBV13 to TRBJ2-1; the match to TRBD2 covers 12 bases. This CDR3 has 15 residues. The germline gives CDR1 PRHDT, CDR2 FYEKMQ (reference sequence). J was trimmed by 12 bases and V by 5 bases; bases with no gene match: 11.

This rearrangement joins TRBV6-5 to TRBJ2-5; TRBD1 is a possible D gene (6 bases). The CDR3 has 13 amino acids. Germline V gives CDR1 MNHEY, CDR2 SVGAGI. V was shortened by 10 bases and J by 4 bases, with 16 bases between the two germline ends. The CDR3 sequence: CATQGPFGETQYF. CDR3 coding DNA: TGTGCCACCCAGGGGCCATTCGGAGAGACCCAGTACTTC.

V gene TRBV10-3 combines with J gene TRBJ1-2; weak D call: TRBD1 (6 bases). Germline V gene data show CDR1 as ENHRY and CDR2 as SYGVKD. This CDR3 is 15 amino acids long. Deletions cut 7 bases from V and 2 bases from J, with 17 bases between. CDR3 nucleotide sequence: TGTGCCATCAAGGGCGGGGGCAGGGGAAACTATGGCTACACCTTC. This gives the protein CAIKGGGRGNYGYTF.

V usage is TRBV4-3 and J usage is TRBJ1-3; D unclear. The CDR3 contains 15 residues. Trimming removed 1 base at V and 6 bases at J, with 13 bases between. Germline values: CDR1 LGHNA, CDR2 YSLEER. The CDR3 here is CASSQGGWEENTIYF. The CDR3 DNA reads as TGCGCCAGCAGCCAAGGCGGATGGGAAGAAAACACCATATATTTT.

This clone was counted a few times. The chain uses TRBV5-1 and TRBJ1-1; D gene ambiguous. V dropped 2 bases and J dropped 1 base, with 6 bases sitting between them. The CDR3 totals 13 residues. Germline V gene sequence: CDR1 SGHRS, CDR2 YFSETQ. The CDR3 nucleotides are TGCGCCAGCAGCTTTGGGAAGAACACTGAAGCTTTCTTT. It is translated as CASSFGKNTEAFF.

This rearrangement joins TRBV19 to TRBJ2-1, with 12 bases aligning to TRBD2. V was clipped by 1 base and J by 5 bases; unmatched bases: 6. CDR1 and CDR2 (germline): LNHDA, SQIVND (reference sequence). CDR3 size: 17 residues. The CDR3 protein is CASSIAASGGVHNEQFF. For the CDR3, the DNA is TGTGCCAGTAGTATAGCGGCTAGCGGGGGGGTACACAATGAGCAGTTCTTC.

The CDR3: CASRDPDRGETQYF. In DNA, the CDR3 is TGTGCCAGCAGGGACCCAGACAGGGGGGAGACCCAGTACTTC. The chain carries TRBV2 and TRBJ2-5, with 9 positions matching TRBD1. Germline CDR1 and CDR2: SNHLY and FYNNEI. The CDR3 is 14 residues long. Trimming cost V 6 bases and J 5 bases; bases outside gene matches: 7.

This rearrangement joins TRBV6-5 to TRBJ2-3; 8 bases are a match to TRBD2. V lost 7 bases to trimming and J lost 1 base; unmatched junction nucleotides: 7. Germline CDR1 MNHEY, CDR2 SVGAGI. This CDR3 has 15 residues. The CDR3 nucleotides are TGTGCCAGCACCTGGAGCGGGGGACGCACAGATACGCAGTATTTT. Protein sequence: CASTWSGGRTDTQYF.

This clone was detected once. V and J are TRBV9 and TRBJ2-5; TRBD2 agrees at 15 bases. The CDR3 totals 16 residues. The V gene's germline CDR1 is SGDLS and CDR2 YYNGEE. V gave up 3 bases and J gave up 6 bases; unmatched junction bases: 6. The CDR3 nucleotides read TGTGCCAGCAGCGATGGACTAGCGGGGGGGCCACAGACCCAGTACTTC. It codes for CASSDGLAGGPQTQYF.

The chain couples TRBV11-2 to TRBJ2-5; TRBD2 matches 15 bases. V shed 3 bases, J shed 2 bases, and the junction held 4 bases outside the gene matches. The CDR3 extends over 17 amino acids. The germline CDR1 and CDR2 sequences are SGHAT and FQNNGV. Here the CDR3 DNA reads TGTGCCAGCAGCTTCGGACTAGCGGGGGGGTTACAAGAGACCCAGTACTTC. This codes for CASSFGLAGGLQETQYF. Full variable domain (remainder filled in from reference TRBV11-2 and TRBJ2-5): EAGVAQSPRYKIIEKRQSVAFWCNPISGHATLYWYQQILGQGPKLLIQFQNNGVVDDSQLPKDRFSAERLKGVDSTLKIQPAKLEDSAVYLCASSFGLAGGLQETQYFGPGTRLLVL.